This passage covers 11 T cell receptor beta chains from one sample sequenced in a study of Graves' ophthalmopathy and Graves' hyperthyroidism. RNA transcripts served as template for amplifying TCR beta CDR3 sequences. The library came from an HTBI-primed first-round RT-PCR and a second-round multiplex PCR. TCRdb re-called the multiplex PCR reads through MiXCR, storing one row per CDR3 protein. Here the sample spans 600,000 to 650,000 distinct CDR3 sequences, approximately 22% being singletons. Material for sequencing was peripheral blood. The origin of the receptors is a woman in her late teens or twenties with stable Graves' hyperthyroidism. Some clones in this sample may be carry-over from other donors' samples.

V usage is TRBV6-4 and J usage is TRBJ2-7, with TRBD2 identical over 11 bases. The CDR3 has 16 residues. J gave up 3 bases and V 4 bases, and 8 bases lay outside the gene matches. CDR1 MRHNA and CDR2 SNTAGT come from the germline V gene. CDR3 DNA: TGTGCCAGCAGTGTCTCCACTAGCGGGGGATACTACGAGCAGTACTTC. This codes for CASSVSTSGGYYEQYF.

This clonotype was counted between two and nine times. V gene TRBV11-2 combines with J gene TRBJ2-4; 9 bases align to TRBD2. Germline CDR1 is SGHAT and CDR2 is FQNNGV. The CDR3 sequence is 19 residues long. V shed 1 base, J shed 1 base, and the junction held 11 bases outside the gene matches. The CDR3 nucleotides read TGTGCCAGCAGCTTAGTAGCAGATAGCGGGAGAGGGGCCAAAAACATTCAGTACTTC. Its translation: CASSLVADSGRGAKNIQYF. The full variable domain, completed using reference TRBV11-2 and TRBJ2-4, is EAGVAQSPRYKIIEKRQSVAFWCNPISGHATLYWYQQILGQGPKLLIQFQNNGVVDDSQLPKDRFSAERLKGVDSTLKIQPAKLEDSAVYLCASSLVADSGRGAKNIQYFGAGTRLSVL.

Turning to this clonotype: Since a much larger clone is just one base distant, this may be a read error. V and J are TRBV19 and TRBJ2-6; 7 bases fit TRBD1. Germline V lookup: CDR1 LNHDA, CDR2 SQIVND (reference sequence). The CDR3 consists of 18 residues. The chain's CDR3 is CSSSILDRPSSGANVLTF. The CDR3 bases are TGTTCCAGTAGTATACTGGACAGGCCCAGCTCTGGGGCCAACGTCCTGACTTTC.

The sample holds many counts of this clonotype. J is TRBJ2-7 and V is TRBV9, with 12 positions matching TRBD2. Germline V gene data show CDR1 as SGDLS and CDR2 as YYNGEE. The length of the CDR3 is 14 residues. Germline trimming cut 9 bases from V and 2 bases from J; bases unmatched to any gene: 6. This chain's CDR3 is CATLAGGEAYEQYF. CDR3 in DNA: TGTGCCACCCTAGCGGGAGGGGAGGCCTACGAGCAGTACTTC.

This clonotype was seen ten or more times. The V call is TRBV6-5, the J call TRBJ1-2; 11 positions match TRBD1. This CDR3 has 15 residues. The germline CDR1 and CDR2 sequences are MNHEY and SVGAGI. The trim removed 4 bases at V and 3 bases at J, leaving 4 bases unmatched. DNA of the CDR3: TGTGCCAGCAGTTCTGGGACAGGGGGTGACTATGGCTACACCTTC. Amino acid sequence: CASSSGTGGDYGYTF.

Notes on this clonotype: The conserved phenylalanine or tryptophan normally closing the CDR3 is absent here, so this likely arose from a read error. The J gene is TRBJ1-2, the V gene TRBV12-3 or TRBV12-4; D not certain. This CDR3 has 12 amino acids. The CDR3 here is CASSFARLGYTY. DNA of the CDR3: TGTGCCAGTAGTTTCGCGAGGCTTGGCTACACCTAC.

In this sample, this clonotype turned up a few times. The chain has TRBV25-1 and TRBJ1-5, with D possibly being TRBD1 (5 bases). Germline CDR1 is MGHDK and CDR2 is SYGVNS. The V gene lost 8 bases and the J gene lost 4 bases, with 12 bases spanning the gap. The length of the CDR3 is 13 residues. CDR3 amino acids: CASRGDRNQPQHF. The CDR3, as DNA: TGTGCCAGCCGGGGGGACCGGAATCAGCCCCAGCATTTT.

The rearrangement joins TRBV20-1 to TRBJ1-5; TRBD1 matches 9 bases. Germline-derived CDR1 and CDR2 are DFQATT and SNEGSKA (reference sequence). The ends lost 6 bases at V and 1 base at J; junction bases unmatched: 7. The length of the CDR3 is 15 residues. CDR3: CSAPTGTGSNQPQHF. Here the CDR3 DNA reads TGCAGTGCCCCTACCGGGACAGGGAGCAATCAGCCCCAGCATTTT.

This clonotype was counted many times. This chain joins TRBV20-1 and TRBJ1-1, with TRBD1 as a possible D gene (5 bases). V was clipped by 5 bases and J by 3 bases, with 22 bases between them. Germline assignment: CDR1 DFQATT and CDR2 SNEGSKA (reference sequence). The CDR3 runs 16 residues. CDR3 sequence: CSASATGWDSDTEAFF. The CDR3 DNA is TGCAGTGCTTCTGCCACAGGATGGGACTCGGACACTGAAGCTTTCTTT.

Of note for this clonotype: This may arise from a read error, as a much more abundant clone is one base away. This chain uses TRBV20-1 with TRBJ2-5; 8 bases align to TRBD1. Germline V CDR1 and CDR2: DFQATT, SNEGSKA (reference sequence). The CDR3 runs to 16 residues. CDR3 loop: CSARLYGQGNQETRYF. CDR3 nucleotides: TGCAGTGCGCGGCTCTACGGACAGGGAAACCAAGAGACCCGGTACTTC.

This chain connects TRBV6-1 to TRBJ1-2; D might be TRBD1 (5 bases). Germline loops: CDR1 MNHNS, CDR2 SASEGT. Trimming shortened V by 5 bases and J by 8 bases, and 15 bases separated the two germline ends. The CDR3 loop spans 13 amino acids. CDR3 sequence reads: CASSRDAAEGYTF. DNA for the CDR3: TGTGCCAGCAGTCGGGACGCCGCGGAAGGCTACACCTTC.